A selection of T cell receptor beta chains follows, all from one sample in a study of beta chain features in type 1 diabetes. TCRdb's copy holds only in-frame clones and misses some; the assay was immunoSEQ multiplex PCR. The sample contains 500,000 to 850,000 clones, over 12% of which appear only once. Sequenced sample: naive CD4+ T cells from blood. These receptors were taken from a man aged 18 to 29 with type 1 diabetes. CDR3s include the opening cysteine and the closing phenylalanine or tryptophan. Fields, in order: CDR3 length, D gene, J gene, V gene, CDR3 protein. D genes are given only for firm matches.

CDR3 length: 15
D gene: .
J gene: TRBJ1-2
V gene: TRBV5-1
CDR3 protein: CASSAEGSGSWGYTF

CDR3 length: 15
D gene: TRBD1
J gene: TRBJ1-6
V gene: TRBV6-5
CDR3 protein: CASRSHGTVNSPLHF

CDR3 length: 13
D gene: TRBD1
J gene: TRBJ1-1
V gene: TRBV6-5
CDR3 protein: CASQTGLVTEAFF

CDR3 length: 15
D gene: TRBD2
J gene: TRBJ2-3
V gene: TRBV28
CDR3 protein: CASSGAGASTDTQYF

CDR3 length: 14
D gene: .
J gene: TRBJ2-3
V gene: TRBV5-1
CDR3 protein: CASKARESTDTQYF

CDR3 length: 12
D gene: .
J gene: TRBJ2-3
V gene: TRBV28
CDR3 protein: CASSSRADTQYF

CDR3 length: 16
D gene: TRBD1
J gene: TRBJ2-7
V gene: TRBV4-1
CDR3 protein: CASSQDKAGQGERQYF

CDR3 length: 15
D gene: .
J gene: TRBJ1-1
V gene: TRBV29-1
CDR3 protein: CSVVGGKTVNTEAFF

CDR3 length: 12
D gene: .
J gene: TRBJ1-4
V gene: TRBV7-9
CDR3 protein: CASSLPNEKLFF

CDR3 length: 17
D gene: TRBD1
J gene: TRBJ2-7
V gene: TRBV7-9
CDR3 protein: CASSLWTGASNSYEQYF

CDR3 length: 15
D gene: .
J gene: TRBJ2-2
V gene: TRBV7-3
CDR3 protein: CASSLQGLNTGELFF

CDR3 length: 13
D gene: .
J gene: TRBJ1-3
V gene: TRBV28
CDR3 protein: CASSFGTGNTIYF

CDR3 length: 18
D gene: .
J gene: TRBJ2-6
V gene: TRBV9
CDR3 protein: CASSAGPSGGSGANVLTF

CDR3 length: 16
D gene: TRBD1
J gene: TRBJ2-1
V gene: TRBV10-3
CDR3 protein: CAISEITGQSYNEQFF

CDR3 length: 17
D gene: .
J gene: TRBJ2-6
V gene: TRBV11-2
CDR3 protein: CASSLPTVGTGANVLTF

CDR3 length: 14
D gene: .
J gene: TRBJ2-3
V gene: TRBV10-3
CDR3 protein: CAIRPASEGDTQYF

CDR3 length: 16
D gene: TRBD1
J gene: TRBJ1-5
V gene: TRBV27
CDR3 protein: CASSPRTGGVYQPQHF

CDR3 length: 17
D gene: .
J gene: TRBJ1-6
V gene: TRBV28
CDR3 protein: CASSLGGSGSYNSPLHF

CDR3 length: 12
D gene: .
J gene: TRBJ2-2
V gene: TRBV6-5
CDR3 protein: CASTGYTGELFF

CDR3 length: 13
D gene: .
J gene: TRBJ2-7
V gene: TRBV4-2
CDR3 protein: CASSQVGALEQYF

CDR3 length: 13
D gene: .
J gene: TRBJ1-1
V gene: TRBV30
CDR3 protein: CAWSRNQGTEAFF

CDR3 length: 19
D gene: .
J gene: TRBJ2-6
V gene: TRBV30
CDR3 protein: CAWSLLVEGRRSGANVLTF

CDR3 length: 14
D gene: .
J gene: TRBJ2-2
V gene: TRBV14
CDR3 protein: CASSQATRGGELFF

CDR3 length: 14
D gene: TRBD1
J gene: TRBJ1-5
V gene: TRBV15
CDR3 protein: CATSSDRDNQPQHF

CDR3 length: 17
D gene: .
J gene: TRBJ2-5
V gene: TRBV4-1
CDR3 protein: CASSSGVTLLYQETQYF

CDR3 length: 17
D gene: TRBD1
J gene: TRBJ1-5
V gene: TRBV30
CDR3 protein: CAWSSSRDSRSNQPQHF

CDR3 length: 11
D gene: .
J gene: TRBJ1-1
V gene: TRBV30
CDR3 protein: CAWSLAEEAFF

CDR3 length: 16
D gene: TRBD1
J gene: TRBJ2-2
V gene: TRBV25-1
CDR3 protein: CASSEYGRGRTGELFF